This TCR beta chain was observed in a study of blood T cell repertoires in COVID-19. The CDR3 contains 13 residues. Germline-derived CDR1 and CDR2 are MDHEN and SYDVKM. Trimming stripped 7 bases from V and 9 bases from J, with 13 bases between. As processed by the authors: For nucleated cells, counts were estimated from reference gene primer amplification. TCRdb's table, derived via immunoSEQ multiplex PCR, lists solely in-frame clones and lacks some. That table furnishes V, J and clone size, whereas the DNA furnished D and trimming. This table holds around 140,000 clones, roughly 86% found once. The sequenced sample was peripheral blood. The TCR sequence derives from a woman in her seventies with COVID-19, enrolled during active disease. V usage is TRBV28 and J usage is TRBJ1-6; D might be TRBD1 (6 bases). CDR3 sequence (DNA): TGTGCCAGCATCGGACAGAACCCTTCACCCCTCCACTTT. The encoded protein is CASIGQNPSPLHF.